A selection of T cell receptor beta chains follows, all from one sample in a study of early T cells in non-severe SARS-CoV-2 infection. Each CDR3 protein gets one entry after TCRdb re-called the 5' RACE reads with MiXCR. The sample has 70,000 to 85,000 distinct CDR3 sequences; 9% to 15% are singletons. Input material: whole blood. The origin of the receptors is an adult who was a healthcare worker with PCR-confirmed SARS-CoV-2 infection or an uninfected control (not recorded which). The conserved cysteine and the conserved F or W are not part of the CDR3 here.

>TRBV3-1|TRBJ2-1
ASRRSNEQF
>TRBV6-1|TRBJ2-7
ASTMAASYEQY
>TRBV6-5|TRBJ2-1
ASSRGRYEQF
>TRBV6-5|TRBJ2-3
ACGLAGVGSTDTQY
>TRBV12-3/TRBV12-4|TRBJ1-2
ASSPSLVVANGGGYT
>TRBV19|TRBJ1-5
ASRIGNQPQH
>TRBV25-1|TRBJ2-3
ASSEPATSTDTQY
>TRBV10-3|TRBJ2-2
AISENPPGELF
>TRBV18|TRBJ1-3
ASSPARKTGNTIY
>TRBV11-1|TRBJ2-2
VSSLLAGGNTGELF
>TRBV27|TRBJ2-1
ASSSTDARVNEQF
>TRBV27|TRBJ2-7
ASSEITSGPTYEQY
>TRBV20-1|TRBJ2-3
SASGGIFTDTQY
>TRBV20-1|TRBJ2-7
SARWPGTHEQY
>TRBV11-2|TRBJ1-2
ASSSIRQRRYYGYT
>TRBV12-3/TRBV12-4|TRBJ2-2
ASQSYAGNTGELF
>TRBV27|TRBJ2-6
ASSLFPSGANVLT
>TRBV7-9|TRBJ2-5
ASSELSGRETQY
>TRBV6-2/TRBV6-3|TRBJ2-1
ASSYRGTSGTYEQF
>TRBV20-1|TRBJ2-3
SAPTGDTQY
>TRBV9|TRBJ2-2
ASSTSTGTGYTGELF
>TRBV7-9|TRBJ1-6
ASSPERVSPLH
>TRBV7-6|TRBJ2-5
ASSDIPAEEETQY
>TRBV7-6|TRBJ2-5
ASSSRQETQY
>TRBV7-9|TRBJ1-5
ASSLQGSWNQPQH
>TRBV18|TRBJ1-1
ASSPGTGGVNTEAF
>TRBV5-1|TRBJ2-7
ASSLEGSTYEQY
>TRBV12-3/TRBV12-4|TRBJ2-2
ASRVAGAGTGELF
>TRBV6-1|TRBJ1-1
ASRQGKGTEAF
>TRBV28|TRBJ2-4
ASSFPEGRPKNIQY
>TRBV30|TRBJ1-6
AWSGGQAASSYNSPLH
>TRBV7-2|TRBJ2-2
ASSLMTSGTGELF
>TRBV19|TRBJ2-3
ASSRRDTDTQY
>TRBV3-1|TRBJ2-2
ASSQPSGRAWVTGELF
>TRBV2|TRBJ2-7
ASLDEGRGEQY
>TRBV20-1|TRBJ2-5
SAPDDKTQY
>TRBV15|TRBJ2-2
ATSRGLAITGELF
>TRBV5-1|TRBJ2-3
ASSLRLAGLTDTQY
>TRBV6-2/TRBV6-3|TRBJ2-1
ASSRRYNEQF
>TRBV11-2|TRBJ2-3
ASSPPPDTQY
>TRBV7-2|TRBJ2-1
ASSSDRGPYNEQF
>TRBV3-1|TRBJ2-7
ASSQESGRGREQY
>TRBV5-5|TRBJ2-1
ASSSGQDDFYSYNEQF
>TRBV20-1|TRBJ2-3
SASGTGTYTDTQY
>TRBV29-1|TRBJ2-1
SVGGEQF
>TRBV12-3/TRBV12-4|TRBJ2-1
ASSPLAGGPFNEQF
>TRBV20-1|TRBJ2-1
SASNRGGYYNEQF
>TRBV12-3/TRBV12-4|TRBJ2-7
ASSPRVGAHEQY
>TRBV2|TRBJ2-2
ASTLGRGLGTGELF
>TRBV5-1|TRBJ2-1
ASSPWTSGRNNEQF